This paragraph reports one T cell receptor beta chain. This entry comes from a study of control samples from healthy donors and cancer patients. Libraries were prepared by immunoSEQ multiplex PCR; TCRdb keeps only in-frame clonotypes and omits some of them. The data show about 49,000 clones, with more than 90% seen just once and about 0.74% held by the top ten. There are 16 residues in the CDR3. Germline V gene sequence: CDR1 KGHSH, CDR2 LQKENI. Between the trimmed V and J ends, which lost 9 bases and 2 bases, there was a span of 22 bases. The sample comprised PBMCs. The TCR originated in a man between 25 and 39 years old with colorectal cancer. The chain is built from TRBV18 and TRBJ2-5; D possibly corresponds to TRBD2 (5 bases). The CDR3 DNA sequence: TGTGCCAGGACAACGGATATCAGGACTCAACAAGAGACCCAGTACTTC. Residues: CARTTDIRTQQETQYF.